This T cell receptor beta chain originates from a study of cytomegalovirus exposure and HLA in healthy donors (dated by TCRdb to the late 2010s). Describing the broader study: An earlier analysis of approximately 640 of the donors reported 250 to 300 Gb of sequence data and 100 million to 140 million unique TCR beta sequences from approximately 180 million T cells. Around 300 gigabases of sequencing data and approximately 84 million unique TCR sequences were included in an early release covering 500 to 750 HLA-typed donors. The genetic ancestry cluster associated with self-reported Caucasian donors included 80% to 90% of the roughly 410 genotyped donors. The aim of the study was to test whether cataloging public T cell receptors could identify signatures of past pathogen exposure. The study profiled the T cell repertoires of 550 to 700 subjects by immunosequencing and related them to cytomegalovirus serostatus. Besides the first cohort of 550 to 750 subjects, a separate validation cohort made up of 120 different subjects was used. To predict cytomegalovirus infection status, the study brought together high-throughput TCR immunosequencing, statistical association of individual TCRs with disease status, and machine learning. A later analysis re-analyzed previously published TCR beta repertoires from roughly 690 donors and added high-resolution HLA genotyping to study TCR occurrence patterns. The later analysis used no new phenotypic data to find candidate immune exposures, relying instead on TCR beta sequences and their occurrence across donors. An earlier analysis of 587 of the donors applied high-throughput TCR beta sequencing to assess whether each TCR beta V gene segment acted as functional or pseudogenic. Donor age, sex, ethnicity and CMV serostatus were compiled alongside the repertoire data. A later genetic analysis used genome-wide SNP genotypes for about three fifths of the 666 donors, treating that subset as a discovery cohort. Every repertoire in the discovery cohort had been generated on one and the same sequencing platform. Class I and class II HLA loci were covered by the typing at four-digit resolution. The number of typed donors differed by locus: about 620-640 for A, B, C, DRB1 and DQB1; 522 for DQA1; around 610 for DPA1; and about 470 for DPB1. Roughly 5 DR-DQ haplotypes were handled as single units for association and clustering, since linkage in the cohort was strong. Among some 400 genotyped donors of the cohort, an average of roughly 240,000 unique TCR beta nucleotide sequences were sequenced per donor, roughly a sixth of them non-productive. The full study reports these points: Specific HLA alleles were associated with 15,000 to 20,000 TCR beta sequences at a false discovery rate of 0.05 in a later analysis. Because some donors lacked HLA typing at each locus, the association tests relied only on the typed subset. Across donors, most TCR sequences were observed very rarely, whereas some public TCRs were present in many individuals. A group of highly shared sequence variants was considered likely to be a technical artifact of the sequencing pipeline. Assigning TCR associations to individual alleles was difficult when HLA alleles, especially DR and DQ, strongly co-occurred. A later analysis found that HLA-associated TCR beta chains were more clonally expanded and had lower generation probabilities than equally common non-associated chains. According to a later analysis, TCR association rates differed among HLA loci, with DRB1 alleles showing the most associated TCRs and HLA-C alleles showing the fewest. A further reported finding was that TCR beta sequences accurately predicted the HLA-A and HLA-B alleles for most subjects in the first cohort. The cohort was sequenced for TCR beta chains only, and without alpha or paired-chain data the features that could be detected were limited. An association between a missense DCLRE1C variant and V-gene and J-gene trimming of TCR beta chains was found in a later genetic analysis and replicated in an independent cohort. In both the original and validation cohorts, the classifier was reported to diagnose cytomegalovirus status with high specificity and sensitivity. Sequencing depth was assumed to be roughly uniform across donors in the presence/absence analyses, though that assumption may not hold. Compared with the approximately 670-donor mean, donors in an Asian-associated ancestry cluster had fewer N-insertions in productive TCRs, according to a later genetic analysis. Three of the identified cytomegalovirus-associated TCR beta chains were confirmed in vitro to be specific for cytomegalovirus antigens. The authors suggested that the approach could potentially be generalized to other disease states and immunological phenotypes. The study gave a list of 150 to 200 TCR beta chains associated with cytomegalovirus. An earlier analysis of approximately 600 of the donors showed that most TCR beta V segments appeared in productive rearrangements either about 87% or about 30% of the time, which broadly matched IMGT annotations. Linkage disequilibrium might explain the correlated functional status among segregating V segments, but an unknown experimental factor could not be excluded. Because counts were too low, roughly 18 rarely observed V segments, including chromosome 9 orphons, were left out of the earlier analysis of 500 to 650 of the donors. CMV serostatus was the only immune exposure information available for the cohort. Most CMV-associated TCR beta chains appeared to be HLA-restricted in a later analysis, and the HLA associations seemed to be driven largely by CMV exposure. Some IMGT-functional V segments, including TRBV6-2 and TRBV6-3, could not be distinguished by the 87-base-pair reads and were therefore excluded. In a later analysis, several top co-occurrence clusters were reported to appear linked to parvovirus B19, influenza, CMV and Epstein-Barr virus.

The germline V gene gives CDR1 as MNHEY and CDR2 as SVGAGI. From its cysteine to its phenylalanine, the CDR3 spans 16 amino acids. The sequence is cut down to CDR3 DNA, 48 bases in frame from base 1. Compared with germline, V lacks 0 bases and J lacks 2 bases; bases without a gene match: 5. Library generation was performed with the immunoSEQ multiplex PCR assay. For the multiplex PCR, a mixture combining 60 forward primers for TCR Vbeta segments and 13 reverse primers for TCR Jbeta segments was used. The CDR3 region of rearranged TCR beta genes was amplified from genomic DNA with a multiplex PCR assay. Amplified TCR beta libraries were sequenced as 87-base-pair reads on the Illumina HiSeq System. On the authors' methods: A later analysis counted approximately 76 million unique TCR beta chains across the 650 to 700 repertoires, and roughly 10 million of these chains were shared by at least two donors. Raw reads were error-corrected and collapsed into unique sequences with a nearest-neighbor algorithm that merged closely related sequences to remove PCR and sequencing errors. V, D and J gene segments were assigned by aligning CDR3 sequences to IMGT reference sequences. For a sequence to be retained, a match of at least six nucleotides to both a V gene segment and a J gene segment was required. Rearrangements were classified as productive when the CDR3 lacked stop codons and remained in frame with V and J, and all other rearrangements were classified as non-productive. CDR3 was defined according to IMGT convention as the region running from the second conserved V-encoded cysteine to the conserved J-encoded phenylalanine. The earlier analysis of 500 to 600 of the donors excluded sequences that lacked an unambiguous match to a single V gene segment. An earlier analysis of a few hundred of the donors called V segments functional above 56.7% productive rearrangements and segregating when the between-donor standard deviation exceeded 5%. A statistical classification framework was built to diagnose cytomegalovirus status from the catalog of TCR beta chain sequences. In a later analysis, TCR nucleotide sequences were compared against IMGT/GENE-DB human TR gene sequences so that V and J genes could be assigned. The TCRdist pipeline was used in a later analysis to assign CDR3 sequences and most-parsimonious VDJ recombination scenarios. A later analysis defined each TCR beta chain by its CDR3 amino acid sequence plus V-gene family, and excluded reads lacking a unique V-gene family. To address suspected cross-contamination and a sequencing artifact, a later analysis removed a few hundred highly shared, low-generation-probability nucleotide sequences. For each public chain, a later analysis derived a clonal expansion index from normalized ranks of inferred template counts within each repertoire. Generation probabilities in a later analysis came from a VDJ recombination model fitted to out-of-frame rearrangements, and those results were checked against IGoR. Hypergeometric tests were used in a later analysis to score TCR-TCR, TCR-HLA and TCR-CMV co-occurrence, with a repertoire-size bias correction applied to the TCR pairs. False discovery rates were estimated in a later analysis by permuting HLA or CMV assignments 20 times. In a later analysis, co-occurring TCRs were grouped using DBSCAN, with TCRdist sequence similarity added in when clustering inside HLA-allele-positive subsets. Repertoires with fewer than 30,000 or more than 120,000 public chains were left out of co-occurrence clustering, as were four to six repertoires with anomalous nucleotide sharing. TCRdb stores this immuneACCESS table with in-frame sequences only. Part of the clones is absent; in the studies checked, under half of the shortfall reflects unresolved V genes, and no reason is known for the rest. V and J calls plus clone size are reproduced from that table; the DNA served to infer D and trimming. The sample yields roughly 190,000 clones; about 85% were counted once. 1.1% of the sample comes from the top ten.

The cohort was made up of approximately 670 healthy bone marrow donors. All cohort members were sampled while nominally healthy, although unrecorded immune exposures were likely present. The donor was CMV seronegative and was included in the group of approximately 350 seronegative cohort members. A peripheral blood sample was collected from each donor, and TCR beta sequencing was performed on peripheral blood mononuclear cells. Genomic DNA extraction from the blood cell samples was performed with the Qiagen DNeasy Blood Extraction Kit. About this clone itself: No antigen is known for it. No much larger clone is present one base from it, and per-base qualities are unavailable.

Input material: PBMCs. The receptor was derived from a boy between 2 and 10 years old in good health and CMV-seronegative. In this chain, TRBV6-5 is recombined with TRBJ2-7, with 9 central nucleotides matching TRBD1. The CDR3 here reads CASSYSTTGGPYEQYF. The nucleotide sequence reads TGTGCCAGCAGTTACTCCACGACAGGGGGTCCCTACGAGCAGTACTTC.